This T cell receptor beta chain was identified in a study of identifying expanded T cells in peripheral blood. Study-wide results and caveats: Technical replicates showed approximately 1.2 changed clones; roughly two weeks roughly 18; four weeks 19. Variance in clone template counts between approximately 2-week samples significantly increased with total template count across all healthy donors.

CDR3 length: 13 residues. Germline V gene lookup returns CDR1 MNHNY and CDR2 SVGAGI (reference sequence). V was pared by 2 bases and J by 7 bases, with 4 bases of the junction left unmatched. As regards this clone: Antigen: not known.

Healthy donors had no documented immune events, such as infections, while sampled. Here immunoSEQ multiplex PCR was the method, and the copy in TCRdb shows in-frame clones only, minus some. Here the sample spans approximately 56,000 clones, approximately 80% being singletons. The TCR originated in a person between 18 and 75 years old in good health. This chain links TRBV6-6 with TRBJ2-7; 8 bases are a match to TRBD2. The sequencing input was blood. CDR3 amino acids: CASSYQREYEQYF. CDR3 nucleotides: TGTGCCAGCAGTTACCAGCGGGAGTATGAGCAGTACTTC.